This TCR beta chain was retrieved from a study of STAT5B mutations in CD4+ large granular lymphocyte leukemia. CDR1 and CDR2 (germline): MNHEY, SVGAGI. V trimming: 6 bases; J trimming: 7 bases; junction bases outside the gene matches: 6. The CDR3 is made up of 14 amino acids. Produced via immunoSEQ multiplex PCR; TCRdb's table is partial and in-frame only. This table holds about 35,000 clones, around 81% found once. The TCR comes from a human donor in good health. The V gene is TRBV6-5, the J gene TRBJ2-2, with TRBD1 identical over 9 bases. The sequenced material came from CD4+ T cells from blood buffy coats. CDR3 sequence: CASRVQGAGGELFF. As DNA, the CDR3 is TGTGCCAGCAGAGTACAGGGGGCGGGCGGGGAGCTGTTTTTT.